What follows are 17 T cell receptor beta chains derived from one specimen sequenced in a study of response to subunit inactivated influenza vaccine. MiXCR, applied by TCRdb to the RT-PCR reads, yields one record per CDR3 protein. Of about 540,000 distinct CDR3 sequences in the sample, under 25% were seen once. This sample was also put to use in a study of T cells expressing NK-cell markers. That work adds: Production of TCR beta cDNA relied on 5'RACE template switching with UMIs.

Material: CD4+ T cells sorted from PBMCs, obtained 11 to 12 days after vaccination. These receptors were collected from a man aged 50 to 60 who received an inactivated influenza vaccine.

The chain couples TRBV12-3 or TRBV12-4 to TRBJ2-1, with a possible D match to TRBD2 (5 bases). There are 12 residues in the CDR3. V was cut by 3 bases and J by 11 bases, with 11 bases left in between. The CDR3 DNA is TGTGCCAGCAGTTTCCCGACGGGAAAGCAGTTCTTC. Translated, it gives CASSFPTGKQFF.

V is TRBV5-1 and J is TRBJ1-1, with unresolved D. The ends were cut back, 0 bases at V and 5 bases at J, with 11 bases in the middle. There are 14 residues in the CDR3. Germline assignment: CDR1 SGHRS and CDR2 YFSETQ. Written as DNA, the CDR3 is TGCGCCAGCAGCTTGGTTGCAGAGGGAACTGAAGCTTTCTTT. Its translation is CASSLVAEGTEAFF.

This clonotype was seen many times. V usage is TRBV5-1 and J usage is TRBJ2-1; 11 nucleotides match TRBD2. CDR1 is SGHRS, CDR2 YFSETQ, per germline. V trimming: 1 base; J trimming: 9 bases; junction bases outside the gene matches: 6. CDR3 length equals 15 residues. CDR3 protein: CASSLLAGGQSEQFF. The CDR3 DNA sequence: TGCGCCAGCAGCTTGTTAGCGGGGGGGCAGAGTGAGCAGTTCTTC.

DNA for the CDR3: TGCAGTGCCTCAGACACGTCGGAAGAGCAGTTCTTC. Translated: CSASDTSEEQFF. The J gene is TRBJ2-1, the V gene TRBV20-1; D not resolved. The CDR3 length is 12 residues. Per germline, CDR1 DFQATT and CDR2 SNEGSKA (reference sequence). Trimming removed 6 bases at V and 10 bases at J, with 16 bases between.

This chain connects TRBV25-1 to TRBJ1-2, with a weak D call TRBD1 (6 bases). The V end lost 3 bases, the J end lost 8 bases, and 16 bases lay between the germline ends. The V gene's germline CDR1 is MGHDK and CDR2 SYGVNS. CDR3 length equals 14 residues. The CDR3 nucleotides read TGTGCCAGCAGTGACTCCTCCAGGGGCGGGGGCTACACCTTC. Translated: CASSDSSRGGGYTF.

This clonotype showed up just a few times. The V gene is TRBV12-3 or TRBV12-4, the J gene TRBJ1-6, with TRBD1 identical over 10 bases. V lost 6 bases, J lost 7 bases, and 6 bases stayed unmatched. This CDR3 region has 15 residues. The CDR3 protein is CASRGDRGGNSPLHF. The CDR3 nucleotides read TGTGCCAGCAGAGGGGACAGGGGCGGCAATTCACCCCTCCACTTT.

This clonotype was counted between two and nine times. V gene TRBV7-6 combines with J gene TRBJ1-3; D call uncertain. Trimming pared 3 bases from V and 4 bases from J, leaving 10 bases between. This CDR3 is built from 14 residues. Germline V gene data show CDR1 as SGHVS and CDR2 as FNYEAQ. CDR3 residues: CASSLGPRGNTIYF. The DNA for the CDR3 is TGTGCCAGCAGCTTGGGCCCTAGGGGAAACACCATATATTTT.

This clonotype was seen a few times. CDR3 nucleotides: TGTGCCAGCAGCTCGGACCGGCGTCTACGGGACACCGGGGAGCTGTTTTTT. Translating it yields CASSSDRRLRDTGELFF. The chain joins TRBV9 to TRBJ2-2; no firm D call. CDR3 length: 17 residues. CDR1 SGDLS and CDR2 YYNGEE come from the germline V gene. V shed 4 bases and J shed 3 bases, with 19 bases lying between them.

The chain is built from TRBV5-1 and TRBJ2-2, with D perhaps assigned TRBD1 or TRBD2 (5 bases each). CDR3 length: 14 residues. The germline CDR1 and CDR2 sequences are SGHRS and YFSETQ. V was cut by 0 bases and J by 4 bases, with 7 bases left in between. CDR3 amino acids: CASSLGGVTGELFF. The DNA for the CDR3 is TGCGCCAGCAGCTTGGGAGGGGTCACCGGGGAGCTGTTTTTT.

The gene calls are TRBV12-3 or TRBV12-4 and TRBJ1-4, with a tentative D call TRBD1 (6 bases). CDR3 size: 15 residues. Trimming cost V 1 base and J 7 bases, with 13 bases left between them. The CDR3 here is CASSLGRTVIEKLFF. CDR3 nucleotide sequence: TGTGCCAGCAGTTTAGGGAGGACAGTGATTGAAAAACTGTTTTTT.

In this sample, this clonotype turned up a few times. The chain combines TRBV4-3 with TRBJ1-3, with 7 bases lining up with TRBD1. Per the germline V gene, CDR1 is LGHNA and CDR2 is YSLEER. Trimming at V came to 3 bases and at J to 4 bases, leaving 9 bases not matched to a gene. The CDR3 spans 16 residues. The CDR3: CASSQYLTGAGNTIYF. The CDR3 region has the DNA TGCGCCAGCAGCCAGTATTTAACAGGGGCAGGAAACACCATATATTTT.

This clonotype appeared a few times. The chain is built from TRBV6-6 and TRBJ2-5; D is undetermined. The CDR3 consists of 12 residues. V lost 5 bases, J lost 7 bases, and 11 bases lay in between. Germline-derived CDR1 and CDR2 are MNHNY and SVGAGI (reference sequence). CDR3 coding DNA: TGTGCCAGCAGTACGGACGCTGGGACCCAGTACTTC. Residues: CASSTDAGTQYF.

V and J are TRBV20-1 and TRBJ1-1; no reliable D call. Trimming left V 1 base short and J 5 bases short, with 8 bases between. The CDR3 covers 12 residues. The germline V gene has CDR1 DFQATT and CDR2 SNEGSKA (reference sequence). CDR3 loop: CSARARKTEAFF. The CDR3 DNA reads as TGCAGTGCTAGAGCCAGGAAGACTGAAGCTTTCTTT.

This clonotype was recorded at least ten times. The chain has TRBV10-3 and TRBJ2-3; 7 bases fit TRBD1. The J segment lost 4 bases and the V segment lost 5 bases, leaving 6 bases of the junction unmatched. The germline gives CDR1 ENHRY, CDR2 SYGVKD. The CDR3 loop spans 14 amino acids. The DNA of the CDR3 is TGTGCCATCAGTCAAGGGCAGGGGGCAGATACGCAGTATTTT. Its protein is CAISQGQGADTQYF.

The chain couples TRBV20-1 to TRBJ2-3; 8 nucleotides agree with TRBD2. This CDR3 comprises 15 residues. V trimming: 3 bases; J trimming: 3 bases; junction bases outside the gene matches: 8. Germline V gene lookup returns CDR1 DFQATT and CDR2 SNEGSKA (reference sequence). This CDR3 is CSARPGLDRTDTQYF. CDR3 nucleotide sequence: TGCAGTGCTAGGCCGGGACTAGATAGAACAGATACGCAGTATTTT.

V usage is TRBV7-2 and J usage is TRBJ2-2, with D perhaps given as TRBD1 or TRBD2 (5 bases each). Trimming removed 5 bases at V and 5 bases at J, with 18 bases between. Germline lookup yields CDR1 SGHTA and CDR2 FQGNSA. The CDR3 is 16 residues long. CDR3 bases: TGTGCCAGCAGCACGTCCGGGACGGTGCGAACCGGGGAGCTGTTTTTT. It is translated as CASSTSGTVRTGELFF.

This clonotype appeared a few times. V is TRBV10-3 and J is TRBJ2-2; weak D call: TRBD1 (5 bases). The V end was cut by 6 bases, the J end by 6 bases, with 17 bases between. The CDR3 loop spans 15 amino acids. Germline V gene sequence: CDR1 ENHRY, CDR2 SYGVKD. As DNA, the CDR3 is TGTGCCATCAGCCCCATTAGGGGCGACGCCGGGGAGCTGTTTTTT. Amino acids: CAISPIRGDAGELFF.